This is a list of T cell receptor beta chains from one sample in a study of OX40 agonist ivuxolimab in advanced cancers. The assay was immunoSEQ multiplex PCR, and TCRdb's table has in-frame clones only and misses some. Among fewer than 85,000 clones listed, 80% to 95% were seen once. The specimen was CD4+ or CD8+ T cells sorted from blood, collected in a trial of the OX40 agonist ivuxolimab. These receptors all stem from an adult with an advanced solid tumor such as melanoma, head and neck, liver or kidney cancer. Both conserved end residues are part of each CDR3. D genes are given only for firm matches. Expanded clones get a size class; other rows say once, few or many, or leave the size out.

.,TRBJ2-2,TRBD1,TRBV30,TGTGCCTGGTCTTGGGACAGGGGTGGGACCGGGGAGCTGTTTTTT,CAWSWDRGGTGELFF
once,TRBJ1-1,.,TRBV15,TGTGCCACCAGCAGAGTTATAGGGGACACTGAAGCTTTCTTT,CATSRVIGDTEAFF
.,TRBJ2-1,TRBD1,TRBV27,TGTGCCAGCAGTAAACCCTCATCAGGACAGGGGGCGGTCAATGAGCAGTTCTTC,CASSKPSSGQGAVNEQFF
few,TRBJ2-3,TRBD2,TRBV5-4,TGTGCCAGCAGCTTGGGTGCTAGCGGGGGGGGTGATACGCAGTATTTT,CASSLGASGGGDTQYF
.,TRBJ1-5,TRBD1,TRBV9,TGTGCCAGCAGCTTACAGGGGAATCAGCCCCAGCATTTT,CASSLQGNQPQHF
few,TRBJ2-7,.,TRBV4-3,TGCGCCAGCAGCCAAGATTTCGGAGCCTACGAGCAGTACTTC,CASSQDFGAYEQYF
.,TRBJ2-3,TRBD1,TRBV27,TGTGCCAGCAGCCTCCTCGGACAGGGGGCCTCAGTGGATACGCAGTATTTT,CASSLLGQGASVDTQYF
.,TRBJ1-1,.,TRBV2,TGTGCCAGCAGTGAATATGGGGGCACTGAAGCTTTCTTT,CASSEYGGTEAFF
.,TRBJ2-3,.,TRBV9,TGTGCCAGCACCACCGGGCTGACTAGCACAGATACGCAGTATTTT,CASTTGLTSTDTQYF
.,TRBJ1-1,.,TRBV7-2,TGTGCCAGCAGCATCGTCACGAACACTGAAGCTTTCTTT,CASSIVTNTEAFF